This TCR beta chain was observed in a study of graft-versus-host responses after intestinal transplantation. Study-level background: Recipients underwent multivisceral, liver-intestinal, or isolated intestinal transplants. Every recipient had anti-thymocyte globulin induction and about three years of tacrolimus plus steroids. Findings of the study overall: Recipient marrow harbored GvH clones, some of which surfaced first in ileum or blood.

About this clone itself: Its target is not known. The junction and the germline gene differ at one end; a read error may be behind it. This CDR3 is also generated by other DNA sequences in the sample.

Assay: immunoSEQ multiplex PCR; the TCRdb copy retains only in-frame clones and omits some. The profile shows under 20,000 clones, over 90% of them singletons. The sequence came from a human patient who received an intestinal transplant, so some T cells may come from the graft donor. Sequenced here: PBMCs, sampled 23 days after intestinal transplant.

As DNA, the CDR3 is TGTGCCAGCAGTTTACGCGGATCCTACGAGCAATACTTC. As protein: CASSLRGSYEQYF. The V call is TRBV27, the J call TRBJ2-7, with unresolved D. Looked up from germline, CDR1 is MNHEY and CDR2 is SMNVEV (reference sequence). The CDR3 covers 13 residues.